What follows is one T cell receptor (beta chain) and its context. This clonotype was seen a few times. Its cognate antigen has yet to be identified. Base qualities are not recorded, but no much larger clone differs from it by a single base. Any patient with an uncontrolled infection, another autoimmune disease, pregnancy or lactation was excluded. Clinical symptoms, serum thyroxine and TRAb, thyroid ultrasound, and orbital computed tomography formed the basis for the diagnoses. Total RNA was extracted with Trizol reagent, and quality was checked on an Agilent 2100 Bioanalyzer. The TCR beta CDR3 regions were amplified from RNA transcripts. The first round of RT-PCR for the TCR CDR3 was performed with the HTBI primer set and the Qiagen OneStep RT-PCR kit. Libraries were constructed in a second round of multiplex PCR, after which size selection and purification were performed. The libraries were sequenced on an Illumina HiSeq2000 using paired-end 100 bp reads. In the original analysis: SOAPnuke was used to process the raw data, with reads discarded if the reads contained adapters or uncalled bases, had a mean Phred below 15, or lacked an exact constant-primer or identifier match. COPE v1.2.5 was used to merge high-quality paired reads, and clonotypes were defined as unique nucleotide sequences. MiTCR v1.1 was used to align the clonotypes against IMGT TRBV, TRBD and TRBJ reference segments. Analysis was restricted to V-J combinations with a frequency above 0.0001, which covered 99.2% of repertoires. The TCS score was defined as the ratio of F50 (clonal expansion) to E x V (chaos), calculated using BLOSUM62-based TCRdist between CDR3 peptides within each V-J. Welch's t-statistics and random forest reduced roughly 500 V-J features to roughly 13, which were used in a naive Bayes classifier (R e1071). The Morisita-Horn index was used to measure how similar the thyroid and blood repertoires were. TCRdb reprocessing: public reads trimmed at Q25 with fastp, clones called with MiXCR, in-frame beta chains kept. Entries that share a CDR3 protein sequence are merged under the most common genes and DNA. TCRdb's processing, not the authors' own work, is the source of the V and J calls. This sample holds 480,000 or so distinct CDR3 sequences; 40% to 50% were observed only once. In total, the top ten clones hold about 45% of the sample.

This sample was taken from a study of T cells in Graves' hyperthyroidism and ophthalmopathy (dated by TCRdb to the late 2010s). Describing the broader study: A discovery cohort of about a hundred patients, 43 with Graves' ophthalmopathy and 55 to 60 with stable Graves' hyperthyroidism, was used to find distinguishing TCR V-J signatures. Prospective prediction of ophthalmopathy was tested in an independent validation cohort of fewer than 20 hyperthyroidism patients and some 17 patients who later progressed to ophthalmopathy. The roughly 94 discovery patients were randomly divided into training and test sets at a 7:3 ratio. In addition, the study compared T-cell repertoires in thyroid tissue and in blood from roughly 6 Graves' hyperthyroidism patients. After sampling, hyperthyroidism patients received methimazole starting at 30 mg daily, and ophthalmopathy patients received high-dose intravenous methylprednisolone. TCR Vbeta CDR3 sequencing of fewer than 150 peripheral blood samples (approximately 44 ophthalmopathy, under 80 hyperthyroidism and 17 progressor patients) is reported in the paper.

Overall study results and their limits: In validation, the model predicted progression to ophthalmopathy with roughly 70% sensitivity and over 72% specificity, a median of around 6.6 months before onset. Blood samples also contained most of the expanded thyroid clonotypes (frequency above 0.001), which suggests that blood repertoires may reflect thyroid immune responses. No statistical method was used to fix the sample size in advance, and group allocation was not hidden from the investigators. A model built on a 13 V-J signature distinguished ophthalmopathy from stable hyperthyroidism, reaching about 88% sensitivity and about 81% specificity in cross-validation and 80%/75% in testing.

CDR1 is given as SNHLY and CDR2 as FYNNEI, both from the germline V gene. The CDR3 starts with the cysteine, ends with the phenylalanine, and has 15 residues. Kept here is only the CDR3 DNA, which spans 45 bases and is read in frame from base 1. The V and J ends are trimmed by 4 bases and 3 bases, leaving 12 bases between them. Sequencing used peripheral blood or thyroid tissue (not recorded which). This clonotype was sampled from an adult woman with Graves' disease, either hyperthyroidism or ophthalmopathy (not recorded which). This chain is built from TRBV2 and TRBJ1-4; the D gene is perhaps TRBD1, on 6 matching bases. The DNA sequence follows: TGTGCCAGCAGTGGAACAGGGTTGGCTAATGAAAAACTGTTTTTT. It codes for CASSGTGLANEKLFF.